A selection of T cell receptor beta chains follows, all from one sample in a study of T cell responses to AZD1222 COVID-19 vaccine. The assay was immunoSEQ multiplex PCR, and TCRdb's table has in-frame clones only and misses some. The table shows over 100,000 clones, with around 89% occurring only once. The sequenced sample was peripheral blood, obtained on day 0 of AZD1222 vaccination. Every receptor here comes from an adult in good health. Each CDR3 is given with its conserved first and last residue. A D gene is named only where the DNA matches it firmly. The size of a clone is reported for some rows only, either as once, few or many, or as a class for expanded clones.

V gene,clone size,D gene,J gene,CDR3 DNA,CDR3 protein
TRBV6-6,NA,TRBD1,TRBJ2-7,TGTGCCAGCAGCGCCAACCCGGGACAGGGAGGCTACGAGCAGTACTTC,CASSANPGQGGYEQYF
TRBV6-1,NA,NA,TRBJ1-3,TGTGCCAGCAGTGAATTGGACAGTCGTTTCTCTGGAAACACCATATATTTT,CASSELDSRFSGNTIYF
TRBV5-1,once,TRBD1,TRBJ2-5,TGCGCCAGCAGTCCGGGACAGGGGATCGGGCAAGAGACCCAGTACTTC,CASSPGQGIGQETQYF
TRBV19,NA,TRBD1,TRBJ1-5,TGTGCCAGTAGGGTGGACAGGGGGCTTCAGCCCCAGCATTTT,CASRVDRGLQPQHF
TRBV24-1,NA,NA,TRBJ2-3,TGTGCCACCAGTGATTCTAGCGTTGCCACAGATACGCAGTATTTT,CATSDSSVATDTQYF
TRBV27,NA,NA,TRBJ1-6,TGTGCCAGCAGTCTCGGCGGGCAGCCTAATTCACCCCTCCACTTT,CASSLGGQPNSPLHF
TRBV7-2,NA,NA,TRBJ2-7,TGTGCCAGCAGCCTTGCCGTCGGGGCTAGCTGGTCCTACGAGCAGTACTTC,CASSLAVGASWSYEQYF
TRBV19,NA,NA,TRBJ2-7,TGTGCCAGTAGAGGCCGTCTCCTCTCCTACGAGCAGTACTTC,CASRGRLLSYEQYF
TRBV20-1,NA,NA,TRBJ1-5,TGCAGTGCAGGAAGTGATCAGCCCCAGCATTTT,CSAGSDQPQHF
TRBV19,NA,NA,TRBJ2-7,TGTGCCAGTAGTATGGGTCAAGGCCCTCTCGAGCAGTACTTC,CASSMGQGPLEQYF
TRBV4-3,NA,NA,TRBJ1-4,TGCGCCAGCAGCCTGGGGTTATCAAATGGAAAACTGTTTTTT,CASSLGLSNGKLFF
TRBV7-2,NA,NA,TRBJ2-7,TGTGCCAGCAGCTTAGTGGGCTTCCAAGGCGAGCAGTACTTC,CASSLVGFQGEQYF
TRBV7-9,once,TRBD1,TRBJ2-7,TGTGCCAGCAGCTTAGCCCTGACAGGGTGGGATAACGAGCAGTACTTC,CASSLALTGWDNEQYF
TRBV4-1,few,NA,TRBJ1-2,TGCGCCAGCAGCCAAGGGGGACTTGGCTATGGCTACACCTTC,CASSQGGLGYGYTF
TRBV28,NA,NA,TRBJ1-1,TGTGGCGCGGGGGAGAGAATGAACACTGAAGCTTTCTTT,CGAGERMNTEAFF
TRBV7-9,NA,NA,TRBJ1-1,TGTGCCAGCAGCCGAGGGCCCCGGGACACTGAAGCTTTCTTT,CASSRGPRDTEAFF
TRBV28,NA,NA,TRBJ1-2,TGTGCCAGCAGTCTGATAAAAGGGGCATGGACGGGCTACACCTTC,CASSLIKGAWTGYTF
TRBV5-5,NA,TRBD2,TRBJ2-7,TGTGCCAGCAGTAGCGGGAGTCTCCCGAGCTCCTACGAGCAGTACTTC,CASSSGSLPSSYEQYF
TRBV5-1,NA,TRBD1,TRBJ1-2,TGCGCCAGCAGCGTAGGACAGGGTATGTTCTATGGCTACACCTTC,CASSVGQGMFYGYTF
TRBV6-1,NA,NA,TRBJ1-2,TGTGCCAGCAGTGAAGTAGGCAGAGGAGCCTATGGCTACACCTTC,CASSEVGRGAYGYTF
TRBV6-1,NA,TRBD2,TRBJ2-2,TGTGCCAGCAGTGGGCCCCGACTAGCTTTCGCGAACACCGGGGAGCTGTTTTTT,CASSGPRLAFANTGELFF
TRBV6-2/TRBV6-3,once,TRBD1,TRBJ2-6,TGTGCCAGCAGTATCCCGACAGGGCCCCTCTCTGGGGCCAACGTCCTGACTTTC,CASSIPTGPLSGANVLTF
TRBV9,NA,TRBD1,TRBJ2-6,TGTGCCAGCAGCGTAGGTGGCAGGGGGTTGGGCGGGGCCAACGTCCTGACTTTC,CASSVGGRGLGGANVLTF
TRBV9,NA,NA,TRBJ1-2,TGTGCCAGCAGCGTAGGGCCGGGACCGCAGAACTATGGCTACACCTTC,CASSVGPGPQNYGYTF
TRBV18,NA,NA,TRBJ1-1,TGTGCCAGCTCACAGGACAGGAACACTGAAGCTTTCTTT,CASSQDRNTEAFF
TRBV6-2/TRBV6-3,NA,NA,TRBJ2-7,TGTGCCAGCAGTTACCCTCCTCCCGTCTACGAGCAGTACTTC,CASSYPPPVYEQYF
TRBV2,NA,NA,TRBJ2-3,TGTGCCAGCGTGGCAGGGGTCCCAGATACGCAGTATTTT,CASVAGVPDTQYF